Listed below are T cell receptor beta chains from one sample, sequenced in a study of identical twins. MiXCR was run by TCRdb on the 5' RACE reads, yielding one entry per CDR3 protein. This sample yields about 660,000 distinct CDR3 sequences, of which over 8.5% are seen a single time; around 0.98% belongs to the top ten. These data were likewise used in another study, on yellow fever vaccine responses in identical twins.

Sequenced: PBMCs. The receptors derive from a woman between 18 and 29 years old in good health. Each CDR3 is given with its conserved first and last residue. The order of the fields is clone size, V gene, J gene, D gene, CDR3 DNA, CDR3 protein. The D gene is left open where the match is weak. Expanded clones get a size class; other rows say once, few or many, or leave the size out.

abundance: -; v_gene: TRBV6-2/TRBV6-3; j_gene: TRBJ2-4; d_gene: TRBD2; CDR3nt: TGTGCCAGCAGGCATACTAGCGGGGGAGGGAGCATTCAGTACTTC; CDR3aa: CASRHTSGGGSIQYF
abundance: few; v_gene: TRBV6-2/TRBV6-3; j_gene: TRBJ2-2; d_gene: TRBD2; CDR3nt: TGTGCCAGCAGCCACGGACTAGCGGGAGCTAACACCGGGGAGCTGTTTTTT; CDR3aa: CASSHGLAGANTGELFF
abundance: -; v_gene: TRBV3-1; j_gene: TRBJ2-7; d_gene: TRBD1; CDR3nt: TGTGCCAGCAGCCAAGACGGGACAGAATTCTACGAGCAGTACTTC; CDR3aa: CASSQDGTEFYEQYF
abundance: few; v_gene: TRBV14; j_gene: TRBJ2-7; d_gene: -; CDR3nt: TGTGCCAGCAGCCAGGACGGATACGACGAGCAGTACTTC; CDR3aa: CASSQDGYDEQYF
abundance: -; v_gene: TRBV5-6; j_gene: TRBJ2-6; d_gene: -; CDR3nt: TGTGCCAGCAGCTTGGAAGGAGTTCTCCGCTCTGGGGCCAACGTCCTGACTTTC; CDR3aa: CASSLEGVLRSGANVLTF
abundance: many; v_gene: TRBV14; j_gene: TRBJ2-7; d_gene: -; CDR3nt: TGTGCCAGCAGCCCCGAGGACAGACCAGATTACGAGCAGTACTTC; CDR3aa: CASSPEDRPDYEQYF
abundance: many; v_gene: TRBV10-3; j_gene: TRBJ2-2; d_gene: TRBD1; CDR3nt: TGTGCCATCAGGATTCAACAGGGGGCCCACACCGGGGAGCTGTTTTTT; CDR3aa: CAIRIQQGAHTGELFF
abundance: few; v_gene: TRBV4-1; j_gene: TRBJ2-5; d_gene: TRBD1; CDR3nt: TGCGCCAGCAGCCAAGGCGGACAGGGGGGAATGGAGACCCAGTACTTC; CDR3aa: CASSQGGQGGMETQYF
abundance: few; v_gene: TRBV11-2; j_gene: TRBJ2-7; d_gene: -; CDR3nt: TGTGCCAGCAGCTTAATGGGGACCCCCTACGAGCAGTACTTC; CDR3aa: CASSLMGTPYEQYF
abundance: many; v_gene: TRBV2; j_gene: TRBJ2-7; d_gene: TRBD1; CDR3nt: TGTGCCAGCAGTACACGACAGGGGACCTACGAGCAGTACTTC; CDR3aa: CASSTRQGTYEQYF
abundance: -; v_gene: TRBV5-1; j_gene: TRBJ1-6; d_gene: -; CDR3nt: TGCGCCAACCCGACGGGACAAGATAATTCACCCCTCCACTTT; CDR3aa: CANPTGQDNSPLHF
abundance: few; v_gene: TRBV24-1; j_gene: TRBJ2-1; d_gene: -; CDR3nt: TGTGCCACCAGTGAACCCGGGACGTTACCCAATGAGCAGTTCTTC; CDR3aa: CATSEPGTLPNEQFF
abundance: -; v_gene: TRBV4-3; j_gene: TRBJ2-7; d_gene: -; CDR3nt: TGCGCCAGCAGCCTTTGGGCCTCGAGTGCCGAGCAGTACTTC; CDR3aa: CASSLWASSAEQYF
abundance: few; v_gene: TRBV20-1; j_gene: TRBJ2-7; d_gene: TRBD2; CDR3nt: TGCAGTGCTAGACTAGCGGGAGGAGGCGAGCAGTACTTC; CDR3aa: CSARLAGGGEQYF
abundance: many; v_gene: TRBV7-3; j_gene: TRBJ2-6; d_gene: -; CDR3nt: TGTGCCAGCAGCACAGGGAGTGGGGCCAACGTCCTGACTTTC; CDR3aa: CASSTGSGANVLTF
abundance: few; v_gene: TRBV5-5; j_gene: TRBJ1-1; d_gene: -; CDR3nt: TGTGCCAGCAGCTTGTCGTCCCTTGTGAACACTGAAGCTTTCTTT; CDR3aa: CASSLSSLVNTEAFF
abundance: -; v_gene: TRBV14; j_gene: TRBJ2-7; d_gene: -; CDR3nt: TGTGCCAGCAGCCCGTCGGGACACATTTACATCGACGAGCAGTACTTC; CDR3aa: CASSPSGHIYIDEQYF
abundance: few; v_gene: TRBV15; j_gene: TRBJ1-1; d_gene: -; CDR3nt: TGTGCCACCAGCAGAGATTTAGGCAGGGCGGCAGCTTTCTTT; CDR3aa: CATSRDLGRAAAFF
abundance: -; v_gene: TRBV20-1; j_gene: TRBJ2-1; d_gene: -; CDR3nt: TGCAGTGCTAGACAGCGGAACAATGAGCAGTTCTTC; CDR3aa: CSARQRNNEQFF
abundance: many; v_gene: TRBV6-2/TRBV6-3; j_gene: TRBJ2-5; d_gene: TRBD2; CDR3nt: TGTGCCAGCAGTCGAATCTCTAGCGGGTCGCTAGAGACCCAGTACTTC; CDR3aa: CASSRISSGSLETQYF
abundance: few; v_gene: TRBV7-3; j_gene: TRBJ2-2; d_gene: -; CDR3nt: TGTGCCAGCAGCGTCGACAGTTTCACCGGGGAGCTGTTTTTT; CDR3aa: CASSVDSFTGELFF
abundance: many; v_gene: TRBV12-3/TRBV12-4; j_gene: TRBJ2-6; d_gene: -; CDR3nt: TGTGCCAGCAGTTTAGCCAGCTCTGGGGCCAACGTCCTGACTTTC; CDR3aa: CASSLASSGANVLTF
abundance: -; v_gene: TRBV7-2; j_gene: TRBJ2-1; d_gene: -; CDR3nt: TGTGCCAGCAGCTTTTCTTCCGGAAACAATGAGCAGTTCTTC; CDR3aa: CASSFSSGNNEQFF
abundance: few; v_gene: TRBV12-3/TRBV12-4; j_gene: TRBJ1-6; d_gene: TRBD1; CDR3nt: TGTGCCAGCAGATCTGGACAGGGAGTTAATTCACCCCTCCACTTT; CDR3aa: CASRSGQGVNSPLHF
abundance: -; v_gene: TRBV20-1; j_gene: TRBJ2-7; d_gene: -; CDR3nt: TGCAGTGCTAGAGGGATGGTGGGGGTCCCCTACGAGCAGTACTTC; CDR3aa: CSARGMVGVPYEQYF
abundance: few; v_gene: TRBV12-3/TRBV12-4; j_gene: TRBJ2-2; d_gene: TRBD2; CDR3nt: TGTGCCAGCAGCCTTACCCTTGGACTAGCGGGAGCGGCCACCGGGGAGCTGTTTTTT; CDR3aa: CASSLTLGLAGAATGELFF
abundance: -; v_gene: TRBV10-3; j_gene: TRBJ2-3; d_gene: -; CDR3nt: TGTGCCATCAGTGAAAATGGAGGGGATACGCAGTATTTT; CDR3aa: CAISENGGDTQYF
abundance: -; v_gene: TRBV7-9; j_gene: TRBJ1-4; d_gene: TRBD1; CDR3nt: TGTGCCAGCAGCTTAGGGGGGACAGGGGATGAAAAACTGTTTTTT; CDR3aa: CASSLGGTGDEKLFF
abundance: many; v_gene: TRBV2; j_gene: TRBJ2-3; d_gene: TRBD1; CDR3nt: TGTGCCAGCAGTGATGCGCAGGGGGCTATAGATACGCAGTATTTT; CDR3aa: CASSDAQGAIDTQYF
abundance: few; v_gene: TRBV9; j_gene: TRBJ2-7; d_gene: -; CDR3nt: TGTGCCAGCAGAGTAGCGGACAGAATTACCAATTCTTCCTACGAGCAGTACTTC; CDR3aa: CASRVADRITNSSYEQYF
abundance: many; v_gene: TRBV15; j_gene: TRBJ2-1; d_gene: TRBD1; CDR3nt: TGTGCCACCATGGACAGGGGGATACGTGAGCAGTTCTTC; CDR3aa: CATMDRGIREQFF
abundance: -; v_gene: TRBV5-1; j_gene: TRBJ2-1; d_gene: -; CDR3nt: TGCGCCAGCAGCTCCTACCGGGACACCAGCTCCTACAATGAGCAGTTCTTC; CDR3aa: CASSSYRDTSSYNEQFF
abundance: few; v_gene: TRBV5-6; j_gene: TRBJ2-1; d_gene: TRBD2; CDR3nt: TGTGCCAGCAGCTTAGCGGGGGGGCCGGATGAGCAGTTCTTC; CDR3aa: CASSLAGGPDEQFF
abundance: -; v_gene: TRBV3-1; j_gene: TRBJ2-4; d_gene: TRBD2; CDR3nt: TGTGCCAGCAGCCAAGCTAGCGGTAGAAACATTCAGTACTTC; CDR3aa: CASSQASGRNIQYF
abundance: -; v_gene: TRBV29-1; j_gene: TRBJ2-7; d_gene: -; CDR3nt: TGCAGCGTCCATACAAGCGGTGACTACGAGCAGTACTTC; CDR3aa: CSVHTSGDYEQYF
abundance: -; v_gene: TRBV7-2; j_gene: TRBJ2-3; d_gene: -; CDR3nt: TGTGCCAGCAGCCCCGGACTAACGAACACAGATACGCAGTATTTT; CDR3aa: CASSPGLTNTDTQYF
abundance: -; v_gene: TRBV6-1; j_gene: TRBJ2-7; d_gene: -; CDR3nt: TGTGCCACCTCTATGGCAGGATCCTACGAGCAGTACTTC; CDR3aa: CATSMAGSYEQYF
abundance: -; v_gene: TRBV7-6; j_gene: TRBJ2-7; d_gene: -; CDR3nt: TGTGCCAGCAGCTTAGTCGGGAGTAACTCCTACGAGCAGTACTTC; CDR3aa: CASSLVGSNSYEQYF
abundance: -; v_gene: TRBV27; j_gene: TRBJ2-3; d_gene: TRBD2; CDR3nt: TGTGCCAGCAGTTTACCGGGAGGGCGGGCAGATACGCAGTATTTT; CDR3aa: CASSLPGGRADTQYF
abundance: -; v_gene: TRBV5-1; j_gene: TRBJ2-7; d_gene: TRBD2; CDR3nt: TGCGCCAGCAGCGTGACTAGCGGGGGTAAATACGAGCAGTACTTC; CDR3aa: CASSVTSGGKYEQYF
abundance: -; v_gene: TRBV4-2; j_gene: TRBJ2-5; d_gene: -; CDR3nt: TGTGCCAGCAGCAATACCGGGACACCACAAGAGACCCAGTACTTC; CDR3aa: CASSNTGTPQETQYF
abundance: -; v_gene: TRBV29-1; j_gene: TRBJ2-7; d_gene: TRBD1; CDR3nt: TGCAGCGTTGATCCTGGGACAGGGGGTGGCGAGCAGTACTTC; CDR3aa: CSVDPGTGGGEQYF
abundance: many; v_gene: TRBV15; j_gene: TRBJ2-3; d_gene: -; CDR3nt: TGTGCCACCAGCAGAATCCCTCGCGGGAGCACAGATACGCAGTATTTT; CDR3aa: CATSRIPRGSTDTQYF
abundance: few; v_gene: TRBV7-9; j_gene: TRBJ2-7; d_gene: -; CDR3nt: TGTGCCAGCAGCTTAGGCCCGAGGAGGCTTCCTTACGAGCAGTACTTC; CDR3aa: CASSLGPRRLPYEQYF
abundance: many; v_gene: TRBV12-3/TRBV12-4; j_gene: TRBJ2-5; d_gene: -; CDR3nt: TGTGCCAGCAGTTTATTCGGGGGGCCGGAGACCCAGTACTTC; CDR3aa: CASSLFGGPETQYF
abundance: many; v_gene: TRBV19; j_gene: TRBJ2-3; d_gene: TRBD1; CDR3nt: TGTGCCAGTAGTATTGGCAGGGGGGATACGCAGTATTTT; CDR3aa: CASSIGRGDTQYF